Listed below are T cell receptor beta chains from one sample, sequenced in a study of response to subunit inactivated influenza vaccine. Using its own MiXCR run on the RT-PCR reads, TCRdb lists one record per CDR3 protein. The sample has 500,000 to 600,000 distinct CDR3 sequences, 11% seen once. Another study also made use of these data, one on T cells expressing NK-cell markers.

Source: PBMCs from blood, taken on the day of vaccination. These receptors came from a middle-aged man who received an inactivated influenza vaccine. Each CDR3 is given with its conserved first and last residue. The D gene is left open where the match is weak. The size of a clone is reported for some rows only, either as once, few or many, or as a class for expanded clones.

few,TRBJ2-5,TRBV28,TRBD1,CASSRPRTGSQETQYF,TGTGCCAGCAGTCGACCGCGGACAGGATCCCAAGAGACCCAGTACTTC
many,TRBJ2-1,TRBV7-6,NA,CASSLQYNEQFF,TGTGCCAGCAGCTTACAGTACAATGAGCAGTTCTTC
few,TRBJ1-6,TRBV6-1,TRBD1,CASKDRENSPLHF,TGTGCCAGCAAGGACAGGGAGAATTCACCCCTCCACTTT
many,TRBJ2-3,TRBV7-9,TRBD2,CASAEVSGGTQYF,TGTGCCAGCGCCGAAGTTAGCGGGGGTACGCAGTATTTT
few,TRBJ2-1,TRBV10-3,NA,CAIGSGGIGQTLGSANEQFF,TGTGCCATCGGGAGTGGGGGCATTGGACAGACGTTAGGGTCGGCCAATGAGCAGTTCTTC
few,TRBJ2-1,TRBV5-5,NA,CASSLGTGSLYNEQFF,TGTGCCAGCAGCTTAGGCACAGGGTCCCTATACAATGAGCAGTTCTTC
NA,TRBJ2-7,TRBV10-3,NA,CAISGDTYEQYF,TGTGCCATCAGCGGGGACACCTACGAGCAGTACTTC
NA,TRBJ2-4,TRBV6-5,NA,CASSFGAAKNIQYF,TGTGCCAGCAGTTTTGGAGCGGCCAAAAACATTCAGTACTTC
few,TRBJ2-7,TRBV5-1,TRBD1,CASSLEDRVNEQYF,TGCGCCAGCAGCTTGGAGGACAGGGTAAACGAGCAGTACTTC
few,TRBJ2-5,TRBV5-5,TRBD2,CASSSLTSGLGTQYF,TGTGCCAGCAGCTCTCTGACTAGCGGCTTGGGGACCCAGTACTTC